Detailed here is one T cell receptor beta chain. Its target antigen remains unknown. Per-base qualities were not stored, and no clone one base away is much larger. Other DNA sequences in this specimen translate into the identical CDR3. The sample belongs to a study of cytomegalovirus exposure and HLA in healthy donors (dated by TCRdb to about 2017). About the study as a whole: According to an earlier analysis of several hundred of the donors, about 170 million T cells yielded 120 million or so unique TCR beta sequences and about 300 Gb of sequence data. About 280 gigabases of sequencing data and approximately 92 million unique TCR sequences made up an early release that covered around 640 HLA-typed donors. The genetic ancestry cluster associated with self-reported Caucasian donors included about four fifths of the 398 genotyped donors. The study aimed to test whether signatures of past pathogen exposure could be identified by cataloging public T cell receptors. The T cell repertoires of 700 or so subjects were profiled by immunosequencing and related to cytomegalovirus serostatus. In addition to the first cohort of several hundred subjects, a separate validation cohort of 130 or so different subjects was used. The study combined high-throughput TCR immunosequencing, statistical association of individual TCRs with disease status, and machine learning to predict cytomegalovirus infection status. To study patterns of TCR occurrence, a later analysis re-analyzed previously published TCR beta repertoires from around 670 donors and added high-resolution HLA genotyping. In the later analysis, no new phenotypic data were used to find candidate immune exposures; instead, reliance was placed on TCR beta sequences and their occurrence across donors. An earlier analysis of 587 of the donors used high-throughput TCR beta sequencing to judge whether each TCR beta V gene segment behaved as functional or pseudogenic. Donor age, sex, ethnicity and CMV serostatus were compiled alongside the repertoire data. In a later genetic analysis, genome-wide SNP genotypes for about 65% of the roughly 700 donors were used, and that subset was treated as a discovery cohort. Every repertoire in the discovery cohort had been generated on one and the same sequencing platform. Both class I and class II loci were covered by HLA typing, at four-digit resolution. Typing coverage varied by locus: roughly 620-640 donors for A, B, C, DRB1 and DQB1; approximately 500 for DQA1; more than 600 for DPA1; around 450 for DPB1. A handful of DR-DQ haplotypes were handled as single units for association and clustering because linkage in the cohort was strong. On average, 235,054 unique TCR beta nucleotide sequences were sequenced per donor among about 400 genotyped donors of the cohort, with roughly a sixth of those sequences being non-productive. Summary of the overall study and its limitations: HLA typing was unavailable for some donors at each locus, so association tests used only the typed subset. Some IMGT-functional V segments, including TRBV6-2 and TRBV6-3, could not be told apart with the 87-base-pair reads, so those segments were excluded. In both the original and validation cohorts, the classifier was reported to diagnose cytomegalovirus status with high specificity and sensitivity. Presence/absence analyses assumed roughly uniform sequencing depth across donors, an assumption that may not hold. While some public TCRs were present in many individuals, most TCR sequences turned up only very rarely across donors. A group of highly shared sequence variants was considered likely to be a technical artifact of the sequencing pipeline. Strong co-occurrence of HLA alleles, especially DR and DQ, made assigning TCR associations to individual alleles difficult. The study listed 150 to 200 TCR beta chains as associated with cytomegalovirus. Compared with the roughly 600-donor mean, donors in an Asian-associated ancestry cluster had fewer N-insertions in productive TCRs, according to a later genetic analysis. Immune exposure information for the cohort was limited to CMV serostatus. According to the authors, the approach could potentially be generalized to other disease states and immunological phenotypes. A later analysis reported that several top co-occurrence clusters appeared linked to parvovirus B19, influenza, CMV and Epstein-Barr virus. A later analysis associated 16,951 TCR beta sequences with specific HLA alleles at a false discovery rate of 0.05. In a later analysis, HLA-associated TCR beta chains showed more clonal expansion and lower generation probabilities than non-associated chains that were equally common. A later analysis found that most CMV-associated TCR beta chains appeared HLA-restricted, with HLA associations seemingly driven largely by CMV exposure. Because counts were too low, roughly 16 rarely observed V segments, including chromosome 9 orphons, were excluded from the earlier analysis of a few hundred of the donors. A further reported finding was that TCR beta sequences accurately predicted the HLA-A and HLA-B alleles for most subjects in the first cohort. Linkage disequilibrium might explain the correlated functional status among segregating V segments, but an unknown experimental factor could not be ruled out. V-gene and J-gene trimming of TCR beta chains was associated with a missense DCLRE1C variant in a later genetic analysis, and the association was replicated in an independent cohort. In this cohort, only TCR beta chains were sequenced, and detectable features were limited by the absence of alpha or paired-chain data. Broadly in line with IMGT annotations, most TCR beta V segments showed up in productive rearrangements about 87% or about 30% of the time in an earlier analysis of some 590 of the donors. According to a later analysis, TCR association rates differed among HLA loci, with DRB1 alleles showing the most associated TCRs and HLA-C alleles showing the fewest. A few of the identified cytomegalovirus-associated TCR beta chains were confirmed in vitro to be specific for cytomegalovirus antigens.

The cohort was made up of 666 healthy bone marrow donors. All cohort members were sampled while nominally healthy, although unrecorded immune exposures were likely present. The donor tested CMV seronegative and was one of the 352 seronegative cohort members. A peripheral blood sample was provided by each donor, and peripheral blood mononuclear cells were used for TCR beta sequencing. The Qiagen DNeasy Blood Extraction Kit was used to extract genomic DNA from the blood cell samples. Unmatched junction bases come to 5, with V trimmed by 1 base and J by 3 bases. Inclusive of the bounding cysteine and phenylalanine, the CDR3 is 15 residues long. The read is trimmed to its CDR3 DNA, 45 bases read in frame from base 1. CDR1 and CDR2, per the germline V gene, are MGHRA and YSYEKL. The receptor library was made with the immunoSEQ multiplex PCR assay. For the multiplex PCR, a mixture combining 60 forward primers for TCR Vbeta segments and 13 reverse primers for TCR Jbeta segments was used. The CDR3 region of rearranged TCR beta genes was amplified from genomic DNA with a multiplex PCR assay. The amplified TCR beta libraries were sequenced on the Illumina HiSeq System as 87-base-pair reads. The published analysis was carried out like this. In a later analysis, some 80 million unique TCR beta chains were counted across the approximately 620 repertoires, and around 10 million of these chains were shared by at least two donors. Raw reads were error-corrected and collapsed into unique sequences by a nearest-neighbor algorithm in which closely related sequences were merged to remove PCR and sequencing errors. Alignment of CDR3 sequences to IMGT reference sequences was used to assign V, D and J gene segments. For a sequence to be retained, at least a six-nucleotide match to both a V gene segment and a J gene segment was required. A rearrangement counted as productive if the CDR3 had no stop codons and remained in frame with V and J, and every other rearrangement counted as non-productive. CDR3 was defined according to IMGT convention as the region running from the second conserved V-encoded cysteine to the conserved J-encoded phenylalanine. The earlier analysis of 587 of the donors excluded any sequence lacking an unambiguous match to a single V gene segment. In an earlier analysis of around 590 of the donors, a V segment was called functional when productive rearrangements were above 56.7%, and segregating when the standard deviation between donors exceeded 5%. A statistical classification framework was built for diagnosing cytomegalovirus status from the catalog of TCR beta chain sequences. A later analysis assigned V and J genes by comparing TCR nucleotide sequences with IMGT/GENE-DB human TR gene sequences. In a later analysis, CDR3 sequences and most-parsimonious VDJ recombination scenarios were assigned using the TCRdist pipeline. In a later analysis, each TCR beta chain was defined by its CDR3 amino acid sequence together with its V-gene family, and reads without a unique V-gene family were excluded. A later analysis removed roughly 590 highly shared, low-generation-probability nucleotide sequences to deal with suspected cross-contamination and a sequencing artifact. A later analysis calculated a clonal expansion index for each public chain from normalized within-repertoire ranks of inferred template counts. Generation probabilities in a later analysis came from a VDJ recombination model fitted to out-of-frame rearrangements, and those results were checked against IGoR. A later analysis scored TCR-TCR, TCR-HLA and TCR-CMV co-occurrence with hypergeometric tests, applying a repertoire-size bias correction to TCR pairs. False discovery rates were estimated in a later analysis by permuting HLA or CMV assignments 20 times. In a later analysis, co-occurring TCRs were grouped using DBSCAN, with TCRdist sequence similarity added in when clustering inside HLA-allele-positive subsets. Co-occurrence clustering excluded repertoires with fewer than 30,000 or more than 120,000 public chains, plus five with anomalous nucleotide sharing. TCRdb's version of the immuneACCESS table is confined to in-frame rearrangements and falls short of the full clone set. An unresolved V gene accounts for under half of the shortfall where checked; the remainder is of unknown origin. That table gives V, J and clone size, and the DNA gave D and trimming. The sample yields 130,000 or so clones; approximately 60% were counted once. The top ten clones comprise about 2.6% of the sample.

The sequence derives from a woman aged 35 to 49 in good health and CMV-seronegative. The V gene is TRBV4-1 and the J gene is TRBJ1-2; a stretch of 7 junction bases matches TRBD1. Sample: PBMCs. The CDR3: CASSQATGTDYGYTF. The nucleotide sequence reads as follows: TGCGCCAGCAGCCAAGCGACAGGGACCGACTATGGCTACACCTTC.